The TCR beta chain described here comes from a study of neurological immune-mediated disorders. Turning to the study itself: Multiple sclerosis patients numbered about 34, with some 31 relapsing-remitting and 3 secondary progressive.

Germline V gene lookup returns CDR1 SEHNR and CDR2 FQNEAQ (reference sequence). V lost 9 bases to trimming and J lost 11 bases, with 19 bases between them. The CDR3 is 12 amino acids. With 10-nucleotide random UMIs included, cDNA was synthesized by 5'RACE. One entry per CDR3 protein results from TCRdb running MiXCR on the 5' RACE reads. The sample has roughly 65,000 distinct CDR3 sequences; 5.2% are singletons. This TCR derives from a human donor with multiple sclerosis. The donor label of this sample is uncertain. The material sequenced was PBMCs. The chain employs TRBV7-9 and TRBJ2-5; the D gene is possibly TRBD2 (5 bases). The CDR3 protein is CARSGLGNEQYF. The CDR3 DNA sequence: TGTGCCAGAAGCGGACTGGGGAATGAGCAGTACTTC. The variable domain in full, completed from reference TRBV7-9 and TRBJ2-5, reads DTGVSQNPRHKITKRGQNVTFRCDPISEHNRLYWYRQTLGQGPEFLTYFQNEAQLEKSRLLSDRFSAERPKGSFSTLEIQRTEQGDSAMYLCARSGLGNEQYFGPGTRLLVL.